Listed here are 20 T cell receptor beta chains from one sample, sequenced in a study of regulatory T cells in long-lasting Graves disease. Noted time point: persistent/refractory GD, antithyroid drugs over 5 years with positive TRAb. Generation of the TCR library employed RNA extracted from PBMCs. Researchers made TCR beta libraries by using iRepertoire HTBI primers and running Arm-PCR on CDR3 regions. Each CDR3 protein is one row after TCRdb ran MiXCR on the multiplex PCR reads. The sample has approximately 690,000 distinct CDR3 sequences, approximately 29% seen once. Sample: peripheral blood mononuclear cells (PBMCs), taken when the disease was refractory, from a patient treated with antithyroid drugs. Every receptor here comes from a female donor with Graves disease.

This clonotype has just a few counts. The chain has TRBV2 and TRBJ2-2, with no clear D. There are 13 residues in the CDR3. The germline V gene encodes CDR1 SNHLY and CDR2 FYNNEI. Trimming took 6 bases from V and 3 from J, leaving 8 bases between them. CDR3 residues: CASRVEDTGELFF. The DNA of the CDR3 is TGTGCCAGCAGGGTTGAAGACACCGGGGAGCTGTTTTTT.

The V call is TRBV15, the J call TRBJ2-1; 10 bases map to TRBD1. The germline gives CDR1 LNHNV, CDR2 YYDKDF (reference sequence). The V and J ends lost 4 bases and 9 bases, in that order; junction bases with no gene match: 24. This CDR3 spans 20 amino acids. The CDR3 here is CATSTQGVLGTGAQRGEQFF. The DNA for the CDR3 is TGTGCCACCAGCACCCAGGGAGTTCTAGGGACAGGGGCGCAACGGGGTGAGCAGTTCTTC.

In its sample, this clonotype was seen a few times. V gene TRBV5-5 combines with J gene TRBJ2-2; D not resolved. The CDR3 contains 13 residues. Trimming pared 3 bases from V and 3 bases from J, leaving 6 bases between. The germline CDR1 and CDR2 sequences are SGHKS and YYEKEE (reference sequence). The CDR3 reads CASSYGYTGELFF. The CDR3 bases are TGTGCCAGCAGCTATGGCTACACCGGGGAGCTGTTTTTT.

The chain has TRBV4-1 and TRBJ1-1; D unclear. There are 13 residues in the CDR3. V lost 0 bases to trimming and J lost 5 bases, with 7 bases between them. CDR1 is MGHRA and CDR2 is YSYEKL in the germline V gene. In DNA, the CDR3 is TGCGCCAGCAGCCAAGACGCGGAGACTGAAGCTTTCTTT. Its protein product is CASSQDAETEAFF.

This clonotype was found many times. The chain joins TRBV28 to TRBJ1-1; no clear D. The V gene lost 5 bases and the J gene lost 6 bases, with 16 bases spanning the gap. Germline CDR1 is MDHEN and CDR2 is SYDVKM. This CDR3 has 14 amino acids. The CDR3 here is CASSPPRSRSEAFF. The CDR3 nucleotides read TGTGCCAGCAGTCCTCCCAGGAGTCGTTCTGAAGCTTTCTTT.

CDR3 amino acids: CASSEQSTGTEAFF. For the CDR3, the DNA is TGTGCCAGCAGTGAACAGTCGACGGGCACTGAAGCTTTCTTT. The chain links TRBV25-1 to TRBJ1-1; D is uncertain. V dropped 2 bases and J dropped 4 bases, with 11 bases sitting between them. Germline-derived CDR1 and CDR2 are MGHDK and SYGVNS. This CDR3 has 14 residues.

V gene TRBV19 combines with J gene TRBJ1-1; 7 nucleotides line up with TRBD1. V lost 6 bases to trimming and J lost 0 bases; unmatched junction nucleotides: 7. The CDR3 contains 15 residues. Germline loops: CDR1 LNHDA, CDR2 SQIVND (reference sequence). In nucleotides, the CDR3 is TGTGCCAGTAGGGCCGAGGGGGCTCTGAACACTGAAGCTTTCTTT. Translated: CASRAEGALNTEAFF.

There are a few counts of this clonotype. The chain combines TRBV28 with TRBJ1-1; D is perhaps TRBD1 (5 bases). Germline assignment: CDR1 MDHEN and CDR2 SYDVKM. This CDR3 has 11 residues. V was clipped by 8 bases and J by 11 bases, with 15 bases between them. This CDR3 reads CASLRGTVAFF. CDR3 DNA sequence: TGTGCCAGCCTAAGGGGAACAGTCGCTTTCTTT.

The chain employs TRBV12-5 and TRBJ1-1; TRBD1 matches at 7 bases. J was trimmed by 2 bases and V by 5 bases; bases with no gene match: 11. This CDR3 has 16 residues. Germline V gives CDR1 LGHNT, CDR2 FRNRAP. CDR3 loop: CASGGDLGQLNTEAFF. CDR3 nucleotides: TGTGCTAGTGGTGGGGATTTGGGACAGTTAAACACTGAAGCTTTCTTT. Using reference TRBV12-5 and TRBJ1-1 for the parts outside the CDR3, the full variable domain is DARVTQTPRHKVTEMGQEVTMRCQPILGHNTVFWYRQTMMQGLELLAYFRNRAPLDDSGMPKDRFSAEMPDATLATLKIQPSEPRDSAVYFCASGGDLGQLNTEAFFGQGTRLTVV.

The chain carries TRBV7-6 and TRBJ1-1; 8 bases agree with TRBD1. Germline trimming cut 7 bases from V and 7 bases from J; bases unmatched to any gene: 5. The CDR3 spans 12 residues. The germline CDR1 and CDR2 sequences are SGHVS and FNYEAQ. The DNA for the CDR3 is TGTGCCAGCACCGACAGGGGAGATGAAGCTTTCTTT. The encoded protein is CASTDRGDEAFF.

Comments on this clonotype: A much larger clonotype is one base distant, so this may be a read error. V and J are TRBV28 and TRBJ1-1; D unresolved. The CDR3 sequence is 15 residues long. Germline CDR1 and CDR2: MDHEN and SYDVKM. V shed 1 base and J shed 0 bases, with 9 bases lying between them. The CDR3 DNA follows: TGTGCCAGCAGTTTATTTAAAGAATTGAACACTGAAGCTTTCTTT. It is translated as CASSLFKELNTEAFF. Based on the CDR3 plus reference TRBV28 and TRBJ1-1, the full variable domain is DVKVTQSSRYLVKRTGEKVFLECVQDMDHENMFWYRQDPGLGLRLIYFSYDVKMKEKGDIPEGYSVSREKKERFSLILESASTNQTSMYLCASSLFKELNTEAFFGQGTRLTVV.

This clonotype was seen a few times. The J gene is TRBJ1-1, the V gene TRBV7-8; TRBD1 matches at 8 bases. After removal of 2 bases from V and 0 bases from J, the junction contained 2 bases not matched to a gene. The length of the CDR3 is 15 residues. Per the germline V gene, CDR1 is SGHVS and CDR2 is FQNEAQ. CDR3 amino acids: CASSLWTGLNTEAFF. The CDR3 DNA follows: TGTGCCAGCAGCTTATGGACAGGGTTGAACACTGAAGCTTTCTTT.

This clonotype turned up a few times. CDR3 DNA sequence: TGTGCCAGCAGTTTCAGTCCGGGCGCGGATCAGCCCCAGCATTTT. Protein sequence: CASSFSPGADQPQHF. The chain couples TRBV27 to TRBJ1-5; no firm D call. V dropped 3 bases and J dropped 5 bases, with 14 bases sitting between them. In germline, CDR1 is MNHEY, CDR2 SMNVEV (reference sequence). CDR3 size: 15 residues.

This rearrangement joins TRBV7-9 to TRBJ1-5, with 12 bases fitting TRBD1. Per germline, CDR1 SEHNR and CDR2 FQNEAQ (reference sequence). The CDR3 covers 17 residues. The V gene end was trimmed by 6 bases and the J gene end by 1 base; junction bases not matched to a gene: 7. Written as DNA, the CDR3 is TGTGCCAGCAGTCCCGGGACAGGGGGCTCAAGCAATCAGCCCCAGCATTTT. Translating it yields CASSPGTGGSSNQPQHF.

The CDR3 here is CASSYGTSGNGANEQFF. In DNA, the CDR3 is TGCGCCAGCAGCTACGGGACTAGCGGGAATGGGGCCAATGAGCAGTTCTTC. The V and J genes are TRBV5-1 and TRBJ2-1; the match to TRBD2 covers 13 bases. There are 17 residues in the CDR3. Trimming took 3 bases from V and 6 from J; bases not matched to a gene: 9. Germline V CDR1 and CDR2: SGHRS, YFSETQ.

The V and J genes are TRBV6-1 and TRBJ2-5, with 7 positions matching TRBD1. CDR1 is MNHNS, CDR2 SASEGT, per germline. The CDR3 spans 16 residues. Trimming at V came to 7 bases and at J to 2 bases, leaving 13 bases not matched to a gene. The CDR3 DNA follows: TGTGCCAGCACCGAACGGGCGACAGGGAAACAAGAGACCCAGTACTTC. Translating it yields CASTERATGKQETQYF.

The chain uses TRBV27 and TRBJ2-6; perhaps TRBD2 as D (6 bases). This CDR3 has 15 residues. Germline CDR1 is MNHEY and CDR2 is SMNVEV (reference sequence). V was clipped by 6 bases and J by 0 bases, with 9 bases between them. The CDR3 DNA is TGTGCCAGCAGGGGACTTAGCTCTGGGGCCAACGTCCTGACTTTC. This sequence encodes CASRGLSSGANVLTF.

This sequence joins TRBV29-1 and TRBJ1-2; D is unclear. Germline-derived CDR1 and CDR2 are SQVTM and ANQGSEA. CDR3 length: 14 residues. The V end was cut by 2 bases, the J end by 4 bases, with 14 bases between. The CDR3 here is CSVEPYSGIYGYTF. For the CDR3, the DNA is TGCAGCGTTGAACCATACTCGGGGATCTATGGCTACACCTTC.

This chain uses TRBV6-2 or TRBV6-3 with TRBJ1-3, with D tentatively TRBD1 (6 bases). In germline, CDR1 is MNHEY, CDR2 SVGEGT. There are 15 residues in the CDR3. V gave up 5 bases and J gave up 4 bases, with 15 bases separating them. CDR3 in DNA: TGTGCCAGCAGTCCCTCAGGGGCTACCGGAAACACCATATATTTT. Encoded protein: CASSPSGATGNTIYF.

This rearrangement joins TRBV6-1 to TRBJ2-2; D remains ambiguous. The V end was cut by 6 bases, the J end by 4 bases, with 12 bases between. The germline V gene encodes CDR1 MNHNS and CDR2 SASEGT. The CDR3 is 14 amino acids. The CDR3 nucleotides are TGTGCCAGCAGGTCCTCCACGAGCACCGGGGAGCTGTTTTTT. It codes for CASRSSTSTGELFF.